Presented here are 5 T cell receptor beta chains from one specimen sequenced in a study of blood T cell repertoires in COVID-19. Sequenced by immunoSEQ multiplex PCR; TCRdb stores in-frame clones only, minus some. Among tens of thousands of clones listed, around 90% were seen once. Source material: peripheral blood. These TCRs come from a human donor with active COVID-19. The donor label of this sample is uncertain.

J is TRBJ2-7 and V is TRBV6-5; perhaps TRBD1 as D (6 bases). V was clipped by 2 bases and J by 3 bases, with 11 bases between them. The CDR3 loop spans 14 amino acids. CDR1 MNHEY and CDR2 SVGAGI come from the germline V gene. CDR3 DNA sequence: TGTGCCAGCAGTTACCTGACAGGAAACTACGAGCAGTACTTC. This gives the protein CASSYLTGNYEQYF.

The chain joins TRBV11-2 to TRBJ2-4; D ambiguous. This CDR3 has 15 residues. V was clipped by 4 bases and J by 0 bases, with 10 bases between them. Germline CDR1 is SGHAT and CDR2 is FQNNGV. The CDR3: CASSSIRLAKNIQYF. In DNA, the CDR3 is TGTGCCAGCAGCTCAATCAGACTAGCCAAAAACATTCAGTACTTC.

The chain combines TRBV14 with TRBJ2-1, with 8 bases identical to TRBD1. Germline V gives CDR1 SGHDN, CDR2 FVKESK. This CDR3 region has 13 residues. With V trimmed by 0 bases and J by 12 bases, 4 bases remained unmatched. The CDR3 here is CASSQDRQGRQFF. The CDR3 bases are TGTGCCAGCAGCCAAGACCGACAGGGGAGGCAGTTCTTC.

The J gene is TRBJ1-5, the V gene TRBV6-2 or TRBV6-3; tentative D call: TRBD1 (6 bases). The CDR3 sequence is 15 residues long. Trimming shortened V by 1 base and J by 8 bases, and 15 bases separated the two germline ends. Germline loops: CDR1 MNHEY, CDR2 SVGEGT. CDR3 amino acids: CASSYFTHEGEPQHF. In DNA, the CDR3 is TGTGCCAGCAGTTACTTCACCCATGAGGGGGAGCCCCAGCATTTT.

The gene calls are TRBV2 and TRBJ1-6; TRBD1 matches at 7 bases. From germline, CDR1 is SNHLY and CDR2 FYNNEI. The CDR3 is 11 amino acids. Unmatched junction bases numbered 5, after V lost 8 bases and J lost 13 bases. The CDR3, as DNA: TGTGCCAGCCAGGGGGTGATGCCCCTCCACTTT. Its protein product is CASQGVMPLHF.